The source of this T cell receptor (beta chain) is a study of shared clonotypes between healthy human individuals. Naive CD4+ cells were CD45RA-selected; the remaining cells were memory. Turning to this clone: The target antigen is unknown.

Points from the study as a whole: Relative to their counterparts shared across all four donors, non-shared clonotypes exhibited diminished generation probabilities. What naive subsets generally showed was a larger estimated richness than memory subsets showed.

The CDR3 is made up of 16 amino acids. The V gene lost 3 bases and the J gene lost 0 bases, with 12 bases spanning the gap. Germline V gene lookup returns CDR1 MNHNS and CDR2 SASEGT. The data were produced by immunoSEQ multiplex PCR, yet TCRdb's version contains in-frame clones alone and is incomplete. Counted here are about 2.4 million clones, roughly 93% occurring once; the ten biggest clones make up roughly 0.39%. The TCR comes from a young man in good health. Some clones in this sample may be carry-over from other donors' samples. Sequencing was performed on naive CD4+ T cells from PBMCs. Subset indicated: CD45RA+ positively selected. This rearrangement joins TRBV6-1 to TRBJ1-5, with D possibly being TRBD1 (5 bases). CDR3 protein: CASSEGRAYSNQPQHF. For the CDR3, the DNA is TGTGCCAGCAGTGAGGGACGAGCTTATAGCAATCAGCCCCAGCATTTT.